This is a list of T cell receptor beta chains from one sample in a study of patients and donors after allogeneic stem cell transplantation. A single record per CDR3 protein comes from TCRdb applying MiXCR to the RT-PCR reads. The sample includes about 960,000 distinct CDR3 sequences, under 20% of them seen just once. The sample taken for sequencing was blood, either unsorted or a sorted T cell fraction (not recorded which). The receptors originated from a human donor who was either an allogeneic HSCT recipient or a stem cell or donor lymphocyte infusion donor (not recorded which). It is not recorded whose cells these are; they may come from a transplant donor. Both conserved end residues are part of each CDR3. A D gene is named only where the DNA matches it firmly. Some rows mark clone size as missing; the rest say once, few, many or name a class of expanded clone.

D gene	clone size	V gene	J gene	CDR3 DNA	CDR3 protein
.	.	TRBV18	TRBJ2-7	TGTGCCAGCTCATACACCAGCTCCTACGAGCAGTACTTC	CASSYTSSYEQYF
.	few	TRBV20-1	TRBJ2-7	TGCAGTGCTAGAGATTCAGCGGCGGCCCTTTTATACGAGCAGTACTTC	CSARDSAAALLYEQYF
.	few	TRBV20-1	TRBJ1-1	TGCAGTGCTGGGGGGAGCACTGAAGCTTTCTTT	CSAGGSTEAFF
TRBD2	few	TRBV5-1	TRBJ2-7	TGCGCCAGCAGCTTGGGGGTCTTAGGACTAGCGGATTACGAGCAGTACTTC	CASSLGVLGLADYEQYF
TRBD1	.	TRBV5-6	TRBJ2-5	TGTGCCAGCAGCGAGACAGGGTCTTTAGTGACCCAGTACTTC	CASSETGSLVTQYF
TRBD2	few	TRBV20-1	TRBJ2-5	TGCAGTGCCACCTCGAGAGCGGGGCGGGGGACCCAGTACTTC	CSATSRAGRGTQYF
.	.	TRBV6-1	TRBJ1-2	TGTGCCAGCAGTACGGGGAGGCCAGATGGCTACACCTTC	CASSTGRPDGYTF
.	.	TRBV29-1	TRBJ2-1	TGCAGCGGGTGGTCCTACAATGAGCAGTTCTTC	CSGWSYNEQFF
.	few	TRBV6-5	TRBJ1-1	TGTGCCAGCAGTTACTCATCATACGGGACTGAAGCTTTCTTT	CASSYSSYGTEAFF
.	many	TRBV6-6	TRBJ1-2	TGTGCCAGCAGGGACCCCCCTCGGGGAGGCTACACCTTC	CASRDPPRGGYTF
TRBD2	.	TRBV12-3/TRBV12-4	TRBJ2-5	TGTGCCAGCAGTCCGGGGGGGAACCAAGAGACCCAGTACTTC	CASSPGGNQETQYF
TRBD2	.	TRBV5-6	TRBJ2-1	TGTGCCAGCAGCCAGAACTCCTTTGGGACTAGCGGCGCCTACAATGAGCAGTTCTTC	CASSQNSFGTSGAYNEQFF
TRBD1	few	TRBV20-1	TRBJ1-1	TGCAGTGCTCCCCACAGGGGAGCGGAAACTGAAGCTTTCTTT	CSAPHRGAETEAFF
.	few	TRBV4-1	TRBJ2-7	TGCGCCAGCAGCCAAGGACTTGGCCAGACCTACGAGCAGTACTTC	CASSQGLGQTYEQYF